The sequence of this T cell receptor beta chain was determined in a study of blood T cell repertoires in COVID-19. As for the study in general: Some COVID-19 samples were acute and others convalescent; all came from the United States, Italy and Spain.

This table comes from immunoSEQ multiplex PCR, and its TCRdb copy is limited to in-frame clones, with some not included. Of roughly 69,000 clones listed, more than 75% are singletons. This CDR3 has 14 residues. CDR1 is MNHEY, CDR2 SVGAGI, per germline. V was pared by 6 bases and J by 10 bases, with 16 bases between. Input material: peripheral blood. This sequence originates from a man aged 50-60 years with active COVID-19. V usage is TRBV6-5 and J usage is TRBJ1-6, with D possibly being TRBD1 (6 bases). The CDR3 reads CASRADRLVSPLHF. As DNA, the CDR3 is TGTGCCAGCAGGGCCGACAGGTTGGTCTCACCCCTCCACTTT.